Below, 32 T cell receptor beta chains from the same sample are listed, as sequenced in a study of blood T cell repertoires in COVID-19. Only in-frame clones appear in the TCRdb table, and some are missing; sequencing was by immunoSEQ multiplex PCR. This table has approximately 150,000 clones, roughly 93% appearing once. Sequencing was performed on peripheral blood. The receptors originated from a man aged 18 to 29 with COVID-19, enrolled during active disease.

V and J are TRBV5-1 and TRBJ1-2; 10 bases are shared with TRBD1. The CDR3 consists of 16 residues. The J segment lost 3 bases and the V segment lost 4 bases, leaving 9 bases of the junction unmatched. The germline V gene has CDR1 SGHRS and CDR2 YFSETQ. CDR3 amino acids: CASSLMRDRGHYGYTF. CDR3 DNA: TGCGCCAGCAGCCTAATGAGGGACAGGGGACACTATGGCTACACCTTC.

The chain is built from TRBV7-8 and TRBJ2-7; TRBD2 is a possible D gene (5 bases). Germline CDR1 SGHVS, CDR2 FQNEAQ. CDR3 length equals 14 residues. Between the trimmed V and J ends, which lost 2 bases and 1 base, there was a span of 9 bases. The CDR3 protein is CASSLWPGSYEQYF. The CDR3 DNA reads TGTGCCAGCAGCTTATGGCCGGGATCCTACGAGCAGTACTTC.

This rearrangement joins TRBV28 to TRBJ2-3, with unresolved D. The CDR3 extends over 16 amino acids. Germline V gives CDR1 MDHEN, CDR2 SYDVKM. The V gene lost 1 base and the J gene lost 0 bases, with 11 bases spanning the gap. CDR3 amino acids: CASSLLYATSTDTQYF. The CDR3 DNA is TGTGCCAGCAGTTTATTGTACGCAACTAGCACAGATACGCAGTATTTT.

The chain recombines TRBV24-1 with TRBJ2-7, with 11 bases identical to TRBD2. Germline values: CDR1 KGHDR, CDR2 SFDVKD. Trimming took 5 bases from V and 4 from J; bases not matched to a gene: 9. CDR3 length equals 16 residues. The CDR3 DNA reads as TGTGCCACCAGTGTGCTGGGACTAGCGGACCCATACGAGCAGTACTTC. Amino acids: CATSVLGLADPYEQYF.

The V and J genes are TRBV5-4 and TRBJ2-5; D gene uncertain. Trimming stripped 0 bases from V and 1 base from J, with 7 bases between. Looked up from germline, CDR1 is SGHNT and CDR2 is YYREEE (reference sequence). This CDR3 spans 14 amino acids. The CDR3 sequence: CASSLGQTQETQYF. As DNA, the CDR3 is TGTGCCAGCAGCTTGGGACAAACCCAAGAGACCCAGTACTTC.

This clone was detected once. V and J are TRBV19 and TRBJ1-1, with D tentatively TRBD1 (6 bases). The V and J ends lost 7 bases and 1 base respectively, with 16 bases between them. CDR3 size: 15 residues. In germline, CDR1 is LNHDA, CDR2 SQIVND (reference sequence). The CDR3: CASKGPGERNTEAFF. The CDR3, as DNA: TGTGCCAGTAAGGGGCCAGGGGAGAGGAACACTGAAGCTTTCTTT.

The chain uses TRBV6-5 and TRBJ1-6; D remains unclear. The germline gives CDR1 MNHEY, CDR2 SVGAGI. The CDR3 totals 13 residues. Trimming left V 6 bases short and J 9 bases short, with 12 bases between. In nucleotides, the CDR3 is TGTGCCAGCAGGGCCGGGTCTGTTTCACCCCTCCACTTT. Translated: CASRAGSVSPLHF.

This clone showed up just once. V is TRBV28 and J is TRBJ1-5, with 9 bases aligning to TRBD1. The CDR3 spans 14 residues. The junction had 2 bases not matched to a gene; V was cut back by 4 bases and J by 4 bases. Germline-derived CDR1 and CDR2 are MDHEN and SYDVKM. This CDR3 reads CASSSDRGNQPQHF. In DNA, the CDR3 is TGTGCCAGCAGTTCGGACAGGGGAAATCAGCCCCAGCATTTT.

The V call is TRBV29-1, the J call TRBJ1-1, with D possibly matching TRBD1 (5 bases). V lost 4 bases to trimming and J lost 1 base, with 13 bases between them. CDR1 and CDR2 from the germline V gene are SQVTM and ANQGSEA. The CDR3 covers 14 residues. CDR3 bases: TGCAGCGTTGGGGAGGGGTCAGGGAACACTGAAGCTTTCTTT. It translates to CSVGEGSGNTEAFF.

The chain couples TRBV5-6 to TRBJ2-3; D ambiguous. In germline, CDR1 is SGHDT, CDR2 YYEEEE. The CDR3 spans 15 residues. The V end was cut by 3 bases, the J end by 0 bases, with 11 bases between. CDR3 nucleotides: TGTGCCAGCAGCTACGACATTGGTAGCACAGATACGCAGTATTTT. Residues: CASSYDIGSTDTQYF.

This clone was counted only a few times. This sequence joins TRBV29-1 and TRBJ1-1, with 7 bases fitting TRBD1. V shed 6 bases, J shed 4 bases, and the junction held 5 bases outside the gene matches. Germline lookup yields CDR1 SQVTM and CDR2 ANQGSEA. The CDR3 consists of 12 residues. CDR3 nucleotide sequence: TGCAGCGTAGGGGGCAGTCCCACTGAAGCTTTCTTT. It codes for CSVGGSPTEAFF.

This chain links TRBV7-8 with TRBJ1-6, with D hard to call. Germline-derived CDR1 and CDR2 are SGHVS and FQNEAQ. This CDR3 region has 15 residues. Deletions cut 2 bases from V and 9 bases from J, with 14 bases between. In DNA, the CDR3 is TGTGCCAGCAGCTTATTACAGCTTCTCGGTTCACCCCTCCACTTT. This sequence encodes CASSLLQLLGSPLHF.

This clone was seen a single time. This chain joins TRBV7-6 and TRBJ1-1; TRBD1 might be the D (6 bases). This CDR3 comprises 15 residues. Germline V gives CDR1 SGHVS, CDR2 FNYEAQ. The ends were cut back, 0 bases at V and 4 bases at J, with 12 bases in the middle. In DNA, the CDR3 is TGTGCCAGCAGCTTAGCGGCAGGGGCAGGCACTGAAGCTTTCTTT. Residues: CASSLAAGAGTEAFF.

J is TRBJ1-4 and V is TRBV14; D gene ambiguous. Trimming shortened V by 2 bases and J by 7 bases, and 14 bases separated the two germline ends. The CDR3 extends over 15 amino acids. CDR1 is SGHDN and CDR2 is FVKESK in the germline V gene. The CDR3 region is CASSQSNFGGEKLFF. The CDR3 coding sequence is TGTGCCAGCAGCCAATCCAACTTTGGTGGTGAAAAACTGTTTTTT.

The chain carries TRBV2 and TRBJ2-1; the match to TRBD2 covers 9 bases. CDR3 length: 13 residues. Germline trimming cut 6 bases from V and 9 bases from J; bases unmatched to any gene: 6. Looked up from germline, CDR1 is SNHLY and CDR2 is FYNNEI. The CDR3 DNA sequence: TGTGCCAGCAGGGCAATAGCGGGAGTTGAGCAGTTCTTC. It is translated as CASRAIAGVEQFF.

This rearrangement joins TRBV7-6 to TRBJ2-2; 8 nucleotides match TRBD1. Germline values: CDR1 SGHVS, CDR2 FNYEAQ. J lost 4 bases, V lost 1 base, and 5 bases had no gene match. This CDR3 is built from 16 residues. This CDR3 reads CASSLVAGGITGELFF. Written as DNA, the CDR3 is TGTGCCAGCAGCTTAGTGGCAGGGGGCATCACCGGGGAGCTGTTTTTT.

V usage is TRBV9 and J usage is TRBJ1-1; D unclear. The CDR3 sequence is 12 residues long. Looked up from germline, CDR1 is SGDLS and CDR2 is YYNGEE. With 4 bases removed from V and 3 bases from J, the gap between germline ends came to 7 bases. CDR3 residues: CASSYADTEAFF. CDR3 bases: TGTGCCAGCAGCTACGCGGACACTGAAGCTTTCTTT.

J is TRBJ2-2 and V is TRBV28; D call uncertain. This CDR3 is built from 11 residues. Germline V gives CDR1 MDHEN, CDR2 SYDVKM. The germline V and J ends were trimmed by 7 bases and 3 bases, with 3 bases remaining between them. The CDR3 sequence is CASIDTGELFF. As DNA, the CDR3 is TGTGCCAGCATAGACACCGGGGAGCTGTTTTTT.

The V gene is TRBV6-2 or TRBV6-3, the J gene TRBJ2-2; no clear D. V was pared by 3 bases and J by 4 bases, with 6 bases between. This CDR3 is 13 amino acids long. The germline V gene has CDR1 MNHEY and CDR2 SVGEGT. This CDR3 is CASSYLFTGELFF. CDR3 in DNA: TGTGCCAGCAGTTATCTGTTCACCGGGGAGCTGTTTTTT.

The chain uses TRBV29-1 and TRBJ2-6, with D hard to call. V was trimmed by 5 bases and J by 0 bases, leaving 5 bases between them. The CDR3 is made up of 13 amino acids. Looked up from germline, CDR1 is SQVTM and CDR2 is ANQGSEA. CDR3 coding DNA: TGCAGCGTTTCGAGCTCTGGGGCCAACGTCCTGACTTTC. This sequence encodes CSVSSSGANVLTF.

The chain is built from TRBV11-2 and TRBJ2-3; no clear D gene. The CDR3 is 17 residues long. Germline lookup yields CDR1 SGHAT and CDR2 FQNNGV. The ends were cut back, 1 base at V and 6 bases at J, with 20 bases in the middle. The CDR3 coding sequence is TGTGCCAGCAGCTTAGTTCTTTCCCTTCGATCACAGGATACGCAGTATTTT. Translation gives CASSLVLSLRSQDTQYF.

The rearrangement uses TRBV30 and TRBJ1-6; no clear D. Looked up from germline, CDR1 is GTSNPN and CDR2 is SVGIG (reference sequence). The CDR3 spans 13 residues. V was clipped by 5 bases and J by 7 bases, with 12 bases between them. CDR3 nucleotides: TGTGCCTGGGGACCTGGTACAAATTCACCCCTCCACTTT. Its translation is CAWGPGTNSPLHF. Drawing the rest from reference TRBV30 and TRBJ1-6, the complete variable domain is SQTIHQWPATLVQPVGSPLSLECTVEGTSNPNLYWYRQAAGRGLQLLFYSVGIGQISSEVPQNLSASRPQDRQFILSSKKLLLSDSGFYLCAWGPGTNSPLHFGNGTRLTVT.

This chain uses TRBV28 with TRBJ2-1; D is unclear. There are 11 residues in the CDR3. V lost 8 bases to trimming and J lost 4 bases, with 6 bases between them. Germline assignment: CDR1 MDHEN and CDR2 SYDVKM. The CDR3 protein is CASATYNEQFF. The CDR3 DNA reads as TGTGCCAGCGCAACTTACAATGAGCAGTTCTTC.

The chain is built from TRBV2 and TRBJ2-7; 9 bases are shared with TRBD2. The germline V gene encodes CDR1 SNHLY and CDR2 FYNNEI. This CDR3 has 20 amino acids. Unmatched junction bases numbered 21, after V lost 6 bases and J lost 0 bases. In DNA form, the CDR3 reads TGTGCCAGCAGGGACAGCTTCGCGACTAGCGGTGAGGTCCGCTCCTACGAGCAGTACTTC. Protein product: CASRDSFATSGEVRSYEQYF.

The rearrangement uses TRBV10-3 and TRBJ2-2, with TRBD2 matching over 15 bases. Per the germline V gene, CDR1 is ENHRY and CDR2 is SYGVKD. V lost 4 bases and J lost 2; bases outside the gene matches: 2. The CDR3 runs to 17 residues. The CDR3 DNA is TGTGCCATCAGTGGGACTAGCGGGAGGGCCAACACCGGGGAGCTGTTTTTT. This codes for CAISGTSGRANTGELFF.

The chain combines TRBV2 with TRBJ2-5, with TRBD2 matching 13 bases. The CDR3 length is 16 residues. CDR1 SNHLY and CDR2 FYNNEI come from the germline V gene. Germline trimming cut 6 bases from V and 6 bases from J; bases unmatched to any gene: 10. Written as DNA, the CDR3 is TGTGCCAGCAGCCGGAGGACTAGCGGGAGTAAAAAGACCCAGTACTTC. Residues: CASSRRTSGSKKTQYF.

The chain couples TRBV29-1 to TRBJ2-1; possible D gene TRBD2, 5 bases. The germline CDR1 and CDR2 sequences are SQVTM and ANQGSEA. Trimming shortened V by 4 bases and J by 1 base, and 11 bases separated the two germline ends. The CDR3 totals 14 residues. CDR3 in DNA: TGCAGCGTTGGTAGCGTACTATCCTACAATGAGCAGTTCTTC. Protein sequence: CSVGSVLSYNEQFF.

V gene TRBV2 combines with J gene TRBJ2-1; TRBD2 might be the D (7 bases). CDR1 is SNHLY and CDR2 is FYNNEI in the germline V gene. Trimming took off 6 bases at V and 5 bases at J, with 11 bases between the two ends. CDR3 length: 13 amino acids. The CDR3: CASRGRGDNEQFF. CDR3 bases: TGTGCCAGCAGAGGGAGGGGGGACAATGAGCAGTTCTTC. The full variable domain, rest sourced from reference TRBV2 and TRBJ2-1, is EPEVTQTPSHQVTQMGQEVILRCVPISNHLYFYWYRQILGQKVEFLVSFYNNEISEKSEIFDDQFSVERPDGSNFTLKIRSTKLEDSAMYFCASRGRGDNEQFFGPGTRLTVL.

This chain links TRBV14 with TRBJ1-5, with D hard to call. CDR1 is SGHDN and CDR2 is FVKESK in the germline V gene. V lost 0 bases and J 4 bases, leaving 4 bases between the germline ends. This CDR3 region has 13 residues. In nucleotides, the CDR3 is TGTGCCAGCAGCCAAGACGCGAATCAGCCCCAGCATTTT. Amino acids: CASSQDANQPQHF.

V is TRBV5-5 and J is TRBJ2-7, with 7 positions matching TRBD1. Germline V gene data show CDR1 as SGHKS and CDR2 as YYEKEE (reference sequence). CDR3 length equals 14 residues. Germline trimming cut 5 bases from V and 3 bases from J; bases unmatched to any gene: 8. CDR3 sequence: CASRFPGQRYEQYF. The CDR3 DNA is TGTGCCAGCAGATTTCCGGGACAGCGCTACGAGCAGTACTTC.

This chain connects TRBV10-3 to TRBJ1-1; TRBD1 might be the D (5 bases). The CDR3 is made up of 14 amino acids. Germline V gene data show CDR1 as ENHRY and CDR2 as SYGVKD. Between the trimmed V and J ends, which lost 7 bases and 1 base, there was a span of 13 bases. The CDR3 loop reads CAIKIQGRNTEAFF. CDR3 DNA: TGTGCCATCAAAATCCAGGGAAGGAACACTGAAGCTTTCTTT.

As regards this clone: The sample contains more than one DNA sequence encoding this CDR3. The J gene is TRBJ2-7, the V gene TRBV9; D unresolved. V dropped 0 bases and J dropped 4 bases, with 8 bases sitting between them. The CDR3 contains 13 residues. Per the germline V gene, CDR1 is SGDLS and CDR2 is YYNGEE. CDR3 DNA sequence: TGTGCCAGCAGCGTAGGACTCACGTACGAGCAGTACTTC. Translated: CASSVGLTYEQYF.